The 9 T cell receptor beta chains in this list originate from one sample, sequenced in a study of T cells in Graves' hyperthyroidism and ophthalmopathy. Amplified TCR beta CDR3 regions came from RNA transcripts. The HTBI set primed first-round TCR CDR3 RT-PCR. One entry per CDR3 protein results from TCRdb running MiXCR on the multiplex PCR reads. The repertoire has roughly 740,000 distinct CDR3 sequences, over 15% of them found once; the top ten carry over 7.5%. Sample: blood. The receptors derive from a man younger than 35 with Graves' hyperthyroidism.

With regard to this clonotype: Given a much more abundant clone one base away, this may be a read error. This chain uses TRBV7-2 with TRBJ2-1; 8 bases line up with TRBD2. The CDR3 sequence is 15 residues long. The V gene's germline CDR1 is SGHTA and CDR2 FQGNSA. The V gene end was trimmed by 5 bases and the J gene end by 5 bases; junction bases not matched to a gene: 8. DNA of the CDR3: TGTGCCAGCAGCCTTCGGGAGGGGTCCCACAATGAGCAGTTCTTC. Its protein is CASSLREGSHNEQFF. The variable domain in full, with the rest retrieved from reference TRBV7-2 and TRBJ2-1, is GAGVSQSPSNKVTEKGKDVELRCDPISGHTALYWYRQSLGQGLEFLIYFQGNSAPDKSGLPSDRFSAERTGGSVSTLTIQRTQQEDSAVYLCASSLREGSHNEQFFGPGTRLTVL.

This sequence joins TRBV20-1 and TRBJ2-1; D unclear. Germline V gene lookup returns CDR1 DFQATT and CDR2 SNEGSKA (reference sequence). Trimming cost V 2 bases and J 9 bases, with 14 bases left between them. The CDR3 consists of 13 residues. CDR3 sequence: CSARMETNGEQFF. CDR3 coding DNA: TGCAGTGCTAGAATGGAAACCAACGGTGAGCAGTTCTTC.

This clonotype was seen many times. The chain is built from TRBV27 and TRBJ2-3, with a weak D call TRBD1 (5 bases). The V end was cut by 6 bases, the J end by 4 bases, with 11 bases between. The CDR3 runs to 13 residues. The germline gives CDR1 MNHEY, CDR2 SMNVEV (reference sequence). The CDR3 is CASRSGAADTQYF. The CDR3 DNA follows: TGTGCCAGCAGATCTGGGGCGGCAGATACGCAGTATTTT.

This clonotype occurred many times. The chain employs TRBV6-2 or TRBV6-3 and TRBJ2-1; TRBD2 aligns across 7 bases. Trimming cost V 4 bases and J 0 bases; bases outside gene matches: 6. The CDR3 covers 16 residues. Germline V lookup: CDR1 MNHEY, CDR2 SVGEGT. The CDR3: CASSSISGPSYNEQFF. The CDR3 region has the DNA TGTGCCAGCAGTTCCATTAGCGGGCCCTCCTACAATGAGCAGTTCTTC.

This clonotype was seen at least ten times. The J gene is TRBJ2-6, the V gene TRBV20-1; D is ambiguous. V lost 3 bases and J lost 3, with 6 bases in between. Per the germline V gene, CDR1 is DFQATT and CDR2 is SNEGSKA (reference sequence). This CDR3 contains 13 residues. The chain's CDR3 is CSARLGGANVLTF. As DNA, the CDR3 is TGCAGTGCTAGGTTGGGTGGGGCCAACGTCCTGACTTTC.

This clonotype was seen more than once but under ten times. The chain uses TRBV10-3 and TRBJ2-7; possibly TRBD1 for D (5 bases). Germline V CDR1 and CDR2: ENHRY, SYGVKD. This CDR3 is built from 12 residues. The V end was cut by 3 bases, the J end by 3 bases, with 6 bases between. The CDR3 sequence: CAISDDSYEQYF. DNA for the CDR3: TGTGCCATCAGTGACGACAGCTACGAGCAGTACTTC.

This clonotype was detected many times. J is TRBJ2-7 and V is TRBV28, with 8 bases matching TRBD2. The CDR3 is made up of 16 amino acids. V trimming: 2 bases; J trimming: 2 bases; junction bases outside the gene matches: 8. The germline CDR1 and CDR2 sequences are MDHEN and SYDVKM. CDR3 coding DNA: TGTGCCAGCAGTTTAACCCAGACTAGCGTCGCCTACGAGCAGTACTTC. As protein: CASSLTQTSVAYEQYF. The full variable domain, in which reference TRBV28 and TRBJ2-7 provide the parts outside the CDR3, is DVKVTQSSRYLVKRTGEKVFLECVQDMDHENMFWYRQDPGLGLRLIYFSYDVKMKEKGDIPEGYSVSREKKERFSLILESASTNQTSMYLCASSLTQTSVAYEQYFGPGTRLTVT.

This clonotype was seen many times. This rearrangement joins TRBV18 to TRBJ2-1, with 12 bases that match TRBD2. The germline V gene encodes CDR1 KGHSH and CDR2 LQKENI. There are 17 residues in the CDR3. V lost 1 base, J lost 4 bases, and 5 bases stayed unmatched. In DNA, the CDR3 is TGTGCCAGCTCACCACGCGGGACTAGCGGGTCGTACAATGAGCAGTTCTTC. It yields the protein CASSPRGTSGSYNEQFF.

This clonotype appeared a few times. This chain joins TRBV7-2 and TRBJ2-7, with TRBD2 matching over 7 bases. V lost 2 bases and J lost 0; bases outside the gene matches: 4. Germline lookup yields CDR1 SGHTA and CDR2 FQGNSA. The CDR3 has 15 amino acids. The CDR3 coding sequence is TGTGCCAGCAGCTTAAGCGGGATGGACTCCTACGAGCAGTACTTC. Translated, it gives CASSLSGMDSYEQYF.